Listed below are T cell receptor beta chains from one sample, sequenced in a study of control samples from healthy donors and cancer patients. Data came from immunoSEQ multiplex PCR; TCRdb stores just in-frame clones and leaves some out. The sample includes more than 110,000 clones, roughly nine tenths of them seen just once. Sample: blood. All receptors derive from a woman in her twenties or thirties in good health. The CDR3 runs from the conserved cysteine through the conserved F or W. A D gene is named only where the DNA matches it firmly. Not every row has a clone size; where given, it reads once, few, many or a size class.

j_call clone_size v_call d_call cdr3_nt cdr3_aa
TRBJ2-2 - TRBV28 - TGTGCCAGCAGTAGTTCCACCGGGGAGCTGTTTTTT CASSSSTGELFF
TRBJ1-4 - TRBV5-1 TRBD1 TGCGCCAGCAGCGGTGGACAGGGCCATGAAAAACTGTTTTTT CASSGGQGHEKLFF
TRBJ1-6 - TRBV6-5 TRBD1 TGTGCCAGCACTACGGACAGGGGGAGGAATTCACCCCTCCACTTT CASTTDRGRNSPLHF
TRBJ1-6 - TRBV11-2 - TGTGCCAGCAGTAGTAAGGGAACCTATAATTCACCCCTCCACTTT CASSSKGTYNSPLHF
TRBJ2-1 - TRBV2 - TGTGCCAGCAGTGGGGGTCGGGGGTACAATGAGCAGTTCTTC CASSGGRGYNEQFF
TRBJ2-3 - TRBV27 TRBD2 TGTGCCAGCAGCCAAATTAGCGGGAGCGCGGGGTGGGCGGTGGCAGATACGCAGTATTTT CASSQISGSAGWAVADTQYF
TRBJ2-7 few TRBV27 - TGTGCCAGCAGTTTAAGGCGGGGAGGATCCGAGCAGTACTTC CASSLRRGGSEQYF
TRBJ1-5 - TRBV7-9 - TGTGCCAGCAGCTTAGCGGCCCAGCCCCAGCATTTT CASSLAAQPQHF
TRBJ2-1 - TRBV11-2 TRBD1 TGTGCCAGCAGCCGAGCCGGGACAGGGAACAATGAGCAGTTCTTC CASSRAGTGNNEQFF
TRBJ1-5 once TRBV28 - TGTGCCAGCACCCGACAGGTCAATCAGCCCCAGCATTTT CASTRQVNQPQHF
TRBJ2-7 - TRBV6-1 TRBD2 TGTGCCAGCAGTGAGAAGCGGGAGTTCGATGAGCAGTACTTC CASSEKREFDEQYF
TRBJ1-6 - TRBV5-1 TRBD1 TGCGCCAGCAGCTTGGGGCAGGGGGTGTCACCCCTCCACTTT CASSLGQGVSPLHF
TRBJ1-4 - TRBV19 - TGTGCCAGTAGTATCGGCCTTTTTCCTGGGACTAATGAAAAACTGTTTTTT CASSIGLFPGTNEKLFF
TRBJ2-7 - TRBV7-2 - TGTGCCAGCAGCTTACTCCGCCCCCTGGGCTCCTACGAGCAGTACTTC CASSLLRPLGSYEQYF
TRBJ1-6 - TRBV5-1 TRBD1 TGCGCCAGCCGCCCGGGACAGTATAATTCACCCCTCCACTTT CASRPGQYNSPLHF
TRBJ1-4 - TRBV29-1 - TGCAGCGTCGGAGACAGGCTTAATGAAAAACTGTTTTTT CSVGDRLNEKLFF
TRBJ1-3 - TRBV18 TRBD1 TGTGCCAGCTCACCTCAGGGGGTGTCATTAAACACCATATATTTT CASSPQGVSLNTIYF
TRBJ2-3 - TRBV11-2 TRBD1 TGTGCCAGCAGCCCCTATAGGACAGGGGGCTCAGATACGCAGTATTTT CASSPYRTGGSDTQYF
TRBJ1-1 - TRBV2 - TGTGCCAGCACTCCGGTGGGGGACACTGAAGCTTTCTTT CASTPVGDTEAFF
TRBJ1-2 - TRBV21-1 - TGTGCCAGCATACAGGGGGCGCGGAACTATGGCTACACCTTC CASIQGARNYGYTF
TRBJ1-3 - TRBV7-9 - TGTGCCAGCAGCTTAGTTCTTGGGGCGCTAGGAAACACCATATATTTT CASSLVLGALGNTIYF
TRBJ2-1 - TRBV11-2 - TGTGCCAGCAGCACCGGGACTCCCTCCTACAATGAGCAGTTCTTC CASSTGTPSYNEQFF
TRBJ1-4 - TRBV6-5 - TGTGCCAGCAGGATGACCTTAGGTGAAAAACTGTTTTTT CASRMTLGEKLFF
TRBJ1-1 once TRBV6-1 - TGTGCCAGCAGTGAAGAGGTGGAAGCTTTCTTT CASSEEVEAFF
TRBJ2-5 - TRBV5-4 - TGTGCCAGCAGCTTGGGGGCGGGACCTCAGAGGGAGACCCAGTACTTC CASSLGAGPQRETQYF